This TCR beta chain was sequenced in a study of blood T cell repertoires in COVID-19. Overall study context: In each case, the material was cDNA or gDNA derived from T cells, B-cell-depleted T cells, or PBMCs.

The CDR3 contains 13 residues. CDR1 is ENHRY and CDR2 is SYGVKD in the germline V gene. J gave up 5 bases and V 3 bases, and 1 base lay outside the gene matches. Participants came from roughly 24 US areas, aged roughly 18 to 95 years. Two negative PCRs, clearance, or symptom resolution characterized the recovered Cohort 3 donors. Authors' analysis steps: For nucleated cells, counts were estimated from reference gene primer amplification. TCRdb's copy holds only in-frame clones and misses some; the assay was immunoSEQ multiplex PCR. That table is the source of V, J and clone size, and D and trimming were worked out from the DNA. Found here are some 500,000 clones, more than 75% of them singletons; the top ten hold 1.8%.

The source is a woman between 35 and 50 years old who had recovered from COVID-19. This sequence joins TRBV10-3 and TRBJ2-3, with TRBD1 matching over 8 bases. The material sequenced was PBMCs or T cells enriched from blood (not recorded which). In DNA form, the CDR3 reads TGTGCCATCAGTGACAGGGGGCAAGATACGCAGTATTTT. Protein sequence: CAISDRGQDTQYF.